This entry lists 10 T cell receptor beta chains sequenced from one sample in a study of post-analysis software for immune sequencing data. Unique molecular identifiers tagged the TCR beta cDNA libraries. TCRdb ran MiXCR on the PCR reads and lists one entry per CDR3 protein. The sample yields hundreds of thousands of distinct CDR3 sequences, roughly 30% seen once. General study points: Among a few TRBV segments more frequent in patients than controls were TRBV5-6, TRBV5-1 and TRBV20-1.

No antigen has been identified for these receptors. Sequenced input: blood. These receptors were obtained from a girl between 5 and 17 years old with multiple sclerosis.

This clonotype turned up a few times. The chain joins TRBV2 to TRBJ2-1; TRBD2 might be the D (6 bases). Per germline, CDR1 SNHLY and CDR2 FYNNEI. The V gene lost 7 bases and the J gene lost 2 bases, with 15 bases spanning the gap. The length of the CDR3 is 15 residues. CDR3 in DNA: TGTGCCAGCATTTTCTCGGGGGTGACCTACAATGAGCAGTTCTTC. Translating gives CASIFSGVTYNEQFF.

This clonotype was counted a single time. The chain links TRBV20-1 to TRBJ2-1; D possibly corresponds to TRBD2 (5 bases). The CDR3 length is 16 residues. The germline V and J ends were trimmed by 0 bases and 8 bases, with 20 bases remaining between them. From germline, CDR1 is DFQATT and CDR2 SNEGSKA (reference sequence). The CDR3 region is CSAREGTRVYFDEQFF. CDR3 sequence (DNA): TGCAGTGCTAGAGAGGGAACTAGAGTTTATTTCGATGAGCAGTTCTTC.

This clonotype was observed a handful of times. The chain employs TRBV7-2 and TRBJ2-4; TRBD1 matches at 8 bases. There are 17 residues in the CDR3. Germline CDR1 SGHTA, CDR2 FQGNSA. Germline trimming cut 5 bases from V and 1 base from J; bases unmatched to any gene: 10. The CDR3 protein is CASSRGPGGAAKNIQYF. Written as DNA, the CDR3 is TGTGCCAGCAGCCGCGGCCCAGGGGGCGCGGCCAAAAACATTCAGTACTTC. Filled out from reference TRBV7-2 and TRBJ2-4, the complete variable domain reads GAGVSQSPSNKVTEKGKDVELRCDPISGHTALYWYRQSLGQGLEFLIYFQGNSAPDKSGLPSDRFSAERTGGSVSTLTIQRTQQEDSAVYLCASSRGPGGAAKNIQYFGAGTRLSVL.

This clonotype was picked up one time. V is TRBV7-2 and J is TRBJ1-1, with TRBD1 matching over 7 bases. Looked up from germline, CDR1 is SGHTA and CDR2 is FQGNSA. The CDR3 sequence is 16 residues long. The J segment lost 2 bases and the V segment lost 4 bases, leaving 10 bases of the junction unmatched. CDR3 sequence (DNA): TGTGCCAGCAGCTGGAGGGGAGGGGACAGCAACACTGAAGCTTTCTTT. Translated, it gives CASSWRGGDSNTEAFF.

In nucleotides, the CDR3 is TGTGCCAGCAGCCAAGACCAGGCCGGGGGGGCCGGGGAGACCCAGTTCTTC. Its protein product is CASSQDQAGGAGETQFF. This rearrangement joins TRBV4-2 to TRBJ2-1; TRBD2 matches at 8 bases. This CDR3 is built from 17 residues. In germline, CDR1 is LGHNA, CDR2 YNFKEQ. J was trimmed by 13 bases and V by 0 bases; bases with no gene match: 17.

This sequence joins TRBV3-1 and TRBJ2-1, with 10 bases identical to TRBD2. The CDR3 runs 15 residues. CDR1 is LGHDT and CDR2 is YNNKEL in the germline V gene (reference sequence). The V gene end was trimmed by 3 bases and the J gene end by 8 bases; junction bases not matched to a gene: 7. CDR3 residues: CASSQSGGAGYEQFF. CDR3 bases: TGTGCCAGCAGCCAGAGCGGGGGGGCTGGCTATGAGCAGTTCTTC.

The V call is TRBV7-9, the J call TRBJ2-3; 8 positions agree with TRBD1. The CDR3 runs 14 residues. The germline CDR1 and CDR2 sequences are SEHNR and FQNEAQ (reference sequence). V dropped 8 bases and J dropped 2; count of bases not matched to a gene: 6. The CDR3 coding sequence is TGTGCCAGCGGCCTGGACAGGGTCACAGATACGCAGTATTTT. It encodes CASGLDRVTDTQYF.

V and J are TRBV5-5 and TRBJ2-3, with D unresolved. Germline V gene sequence: CDR1 SGHKS, CDR2 YYEKEE (reference sequence). CDR3 length: 15 residues. V was cut by 2 bases and J by 5 bases, with 15 bases left in between. The CDR3 region is CASSFRWQNRDTQYF. Written as DNA, the CDR3 is TGTGCCAGCAGCTTCCGGTGGCAGAATAGAGATACGCAGTATTTT.

This clonotype occurred many times. The CDR3 sequence: CASSLGDLNEQFF. CDR3 nucleotides: TGTGCCAGCAGCTTGGGGGACCTAAATGAGCAGTTCTTC. The chain employs TRBV5-5 and TRBJ2-1; possibly TRBD1 or TRBD2 for D (5 bases each). The CDR3 totals 13 residues. Germline-derived CDR1 and CDR2 are SGHKS and YYEKEE (reference sequence). Trimming cost V 0 bases and J 7 bases, with 8 bases left between them.

This sequence joins TRBV27 and TRBJ2-3; D assignment may be TRBD1 or TRBD2 (5 bases each). CDR1 is MNHEY and CDR2 is SMNVEV in the germline V gene (reference sequence). V dropped 8 bases and J dropped 2 bases, with 14 bases sitting between them. The CDR3 spans 14 residues. The CDR3 here is CASGGWGYTDTQYF. DNA for the CDR3: TGTGCCAGCGGAGGTTGGGGGTACACAGATACGCAGTATTTT.